This T cell receptor beta chain was obtained from a study of TIL therapy for anti-PD-1-resistant metastatic lung cancer. The sample's time point: pre-treatment sample, taken before nivolumab and TIL therapy. Most excised metastases sampled were pleural nodules or supraclavicular lymph nodes. Tumor harvest preceded PD-1/PD-L1 blockade, followed by nivolumab treatment. Study observations and caveats: The cohort had more treatment-naive, never-smoker and oncogene-addicted patients than typical.

The libraries were made with immunoSEQ v3. Using immunoSEQ multiplex PCR, the repertoire was profiled, and TCRdb retains in-frame clones only, with some absent. The sample contains about 50,000 clones, over 65% of which appear only once. In regard to this clone: Its specificity is unknown.

The receptor was isolated from a person aged 25 to 85 with non-small cell lung cancer. The material sequenced was tumor tissue, taken at baseline.

The CDR3 region is CASRSGGSTGELFF. DNA of the CDR3: TGCGCCAGCCGTAGCGGGGGGAGCACCGGGGAGCTGTTTTTT. The genes are TRBV10-1 and TRBJ2-2, with 10 bases aligning to TRBD2. CDR3 length: 14 amino acids. Trimming removed 8 bases from V and 4 bases from J; junction bases left unmatched: 4. Germline V gene lookup returns CDR1 WNHNN and CDR2 SYGVQD (reference sequence).